Each of the 27 T cell receptor beta chains below was sequenced from the same sample in a study of blood T cell repertoires in COVID-19 (dated by TCRdb to about 2020). Library preparation was by the immunoSEQ multiplex PCR assay. TCRdb took this table from immuneACCESS and kept in-frame rearrangements with V and J called. Such tables lack part of the clones; where checked against another copy, unresolved V genes explain under half of the gap, and the rest is unexplained. Recorded for this sample are roughly 300,000 clones; 65% to 90% of them occurred a single time. The biggest ten clones account for more than 9% of the sample. The sample consisted of PBMCs or T cells enriched from blood (not recorded which). Receptor source: a woman aged 18-30 years who had recovered from COVID-19.

Notes on this clone: A read error may be the cause here, since a much bigger clone is one base away. The gene calls are TRBV5-4 and TRBJ2-2; D unresolved. V lost 4 bases and J lost 3, with 4 bases in between. There are 12 residues in the CDR3. Germline V gene lookup returns CDR1 SGHNT and CDR2 YYREEE (reference sequence). The CDR3 region is CASSLYTGELFF. CDR3 bases: TGTGCCAGCAGCCTGTACACCGGGGAGCTGTTTTTT.

The V call is TRBV4-1, the J call TRBJ1-1; possible D gene TRBD1, 6 bases. Germline CDR1 reads MGHRA; CDR2 reads YSYEKL. The CDR3 covers 15 residues. Deletions cut 3 bases from V and 10 bases from J, with 21 bases between. The CDR3 DNA follows: TGCGCCAGCAGCCATCCCGACAGGCCGCAAGATAGAGCTTTCTTT. Residues: CASSHPDRPQDRAFF.

The chain carries TRBV5-5 and TRBJ1-1; no firm D call. The CDR3 spans 15 residues. Germline CDR1 is SGHKS and CDR2 is YYEKEE (reference sequence). Trimming took 0 bases from V and 2 from J, leaving 11 bases between them. The CDR3 spells CASSLGGGRNTEAFF. The CDR3 nucleotides read TGTGCCAGCAGCTTGGGAGGCGGCAGAAACACTGAAGCTTTCTTT.

The CDR3 bases are TGTGCCAGCAGGTCCCTACAGGGTCGGGGTGAAAAACTGTTTTTT. Translated, it gives CASRSLQGRGEKLFF. The chain is built from TRBV28 and TRBJ1-4; TRBD1 is a possible D gene (6 bases). Germline V CDR1 and CDR2: MDHEN, SYDVKM. There are 15 residues in the CDR3. Between the trimmed V and J ends, which lost 6 bases and 7 bases, there was a span of 18 bases.

The chain uses TRBV5-8 and TRBJ1-5, with 9 bases identical to TRBD1. The CDR3 is 18 residues long. Germline V gene sequence: CDR1 SGHTS, CDR2 YDEGEE. Trimming at V came to 0 bases and at J to 2 bases, leaving 9 bases not matched to a gene. In nucleotides, the CDR3 is TGTGCCAGCAGCTTGGCCGAATGGACAGGGGCTGGCAATCAGCCCCAGCATTTT. Protein sequence: CASSLAEWTGAGNQPQHF.

This clone was detected a few times. The chain employs TRBV5-4 and TRBJ1-3; tentative D call: TRBD1 (5 bases). The CDR3 runs to 16 residues. Germline V gives CDR1 SGHNT, CDR2 YYREEE (reference sequence). V shed 0 bases and J shed 1 base, with 11 bases lying between them. This CDR3 reads CASSLEQEGSGNTIYF. The CDR3 DNA sequence: TGTGCCAGCAGCTTGGAGCAGGAGGGGTCTGGAAACACCATATATTTT.

This chain links TRBV30 with TRBJ1-2; D not resolved. Germline V gene lookup returns CDR1 GTSNPN and CDR2 SVGIG (reference sequence). Trimming took off 3 bases at V and 6 bases at J, with 8 bases between the two ends. The CDR3 has 11 amino acids. In nucleotides, the CDR3 is TGTGCCTGGAGGGGCCCGGATGGCTACACCTTC. Protein sequence: CAWRGPDGYTF.

The chain recombines TRBV29-1 with TRBJ1-1; 8 positions agree with TRBD1. Trimming removed 6 bases from V and 3 bases from J; junction bases left unmatched: 6. From germline, CDR1 is SQVTM and CDR2 ANQGSEA. CDR3 length: 13 amino acids. The DNA for the CDR3 is TGCAGCGTAGGACAGGGCGGGTACACTGAAGCTTTCTTT. Its translation is CSVGQGGYTEAFF.

This sequence joins TRBV28 and TRBJ2-3; tentatively, D is TRBD2 (6 bases). Germline V lookup: CDR1 MDHEN, CDR2 SYDVKM. This CDR3 region has 15 residues. V gave up 5 bases and J gave up 7 bases, with 19 bases separating them. The CDR3 region is CASSPRESSSHTQYF. The CDR3 bases are TGTGCCAGCAGTCCACGGGAGTCCTCATCCCATACGCAGTATTTT.

The V call is TRBV28, the J call TRBJ2-3; the match to TRBD2 covers 14 bases. V dropped 6 bases and J dropped 4; count of bases not matched to a gene: 9. This CDR3 spans 17 amino acids. Germline CDR1 MDHEN, CDR2 SYDVKM. The CDR3 nucleotides read TGTGCCAGCAGCACCTCCCTGACTAGCGGGAGGGCAGATACGCAGTATTTT. Its translation is CASSTSLTSGRADTQYF.

This clone has only one observation. The J gene is TRBJ1-2, the V gene TRBV11-2; D is unresolved. V was cut by 2 bases and J by 3 bases, with 7 bases left in between. The germline CDR1 and CDR2 sequences are SGHAT and FQNNGV. The CDR3 loop spans 13 amino acids. This chain's CDR3 is CASSLPLYYGYTF. The CDR3 DNA sequence: TGTGCCAGCAGCTTACCACTATACTATGGCTACACCTTC.

V usage is TRBV27 and J usage is TRBJ2-5, with TRBD1 as a possible D gene (7 bases). This CDR3 region has 13 residues. Germline loops: CDR1 MNHEY, CDR2 SMNVEV (reference sequence). Deletions cut 7 bases from V and 4 bases from J, with 13 bases between. The CDR3 DNA is TGTGCCAGCAAGGGCAGGGGGGCAGAGACCCAGTACTTC. This sequence encodes CASKGRGAETQYF.

A note on this clone: Relative to the germline gene, one junction end is altered; a read error may explain this. The rearrangement links TRBV10-3 to TRBJ1-6; TRBD1 is a possible D gene (6 bases). The CDR3 covers 14 residues. The germline CDR1 and CDR2 sequences are ENHRY and SYGVKD. The CDR3 spells CAISEWPGDSPLHF. CDR3 sequence (DNA): TGTGCCATCAGTGAGTGGCCAGGGGATTCGCCCCTCCACTTT.

This clone was seen only once. The chain couples TRBV30 to TRBJ1-3; D remains ambiguous. The germline gives CDR1 GTSNPN, CDR2 SVGIG (reference sequence). The germline V and J ends were trimmed by 4 bases and 2 bases, with 6 bases remaining between them. This CDR3 is 12 amino acids long. CDR3: CAWNGAGNTIYF. Here the CDR3 DNA reads TGTGCCTGGAACGGGGCTGGAAACACCATATATTTT.

This rearrangement joins TRBV2 to TRBJ1-3; the match to TRBD1 covers 9 bases. V dropped 2 bases and J dropped 4; count of bases not matched to a gene: 3. The CDR3 runs 15 residues. Germline lookup yields CDR1 SNHLY and CDR2 FYNNEI. In DNA, the CDR3 is TGTGCCAGCAGTGAAATGGACAGGGGAGGAAACACCATATATTTT. This encodes CASSEMDRGGNTIYF.

This clone appeared a single time. The gene calls are TRBV21-1 and TRBJ1-4; the table's D gene call, TRBD1, was not cross checked with the DNA. TRBV21-1 is a recognized pseudogene. CDR3 size: 16 residues. The CDR3 DNA follows: TGTGCCAGCAGCCGAAACCCGGGACAGCGTCGGGAAAAACTGTTTTTT. This gives the protein CASSRNPGQRREKLFF.

The CDR3 here is CASSQPRTGMSGYTF. The CDR3 coding sequence is TGCGCCAGCAGCCAACCGAGGACAGGTATGAGTGGCTACACCTTC. The chain is built from TRBV4-1 and TRBJ1-2, with TRBD1 matching 7 bases. Germline lookup yields CDR1 MGHRA and CDR2 YSYEKL. The V segment lost 2 bases and the J segment 7 bases; nucleotides outside the gene matches: 10. The length of the CDR3 is 15 residues.

As concerns this clone: The same CDR3 also results from other DNA sequences found in this sample. This chain links TRBV30 with TRBJ1-1; no reliable D call. Trimming removed 3 bases at V and 4 bases at J, with 3 bases between. CDR3 length: 10 residues. In germline, CDR1 is GTSNPN, CDR2 SVGIG (reference sequence). CDR3 coding DNA: TGTGCCTGGAGCCGCACTGAAGCTTTCTTT. Protein: CAWSRTEAFF.

This chain uses TRBV6-2 or TRBV6-3 with TRBJ2-3, with D uncertain. Germline V gene sequence: CDR1 MNHEY, CDR2 SVGEGT. Trimming took off 4 bases at V and 11 bases at J, with 13 bases between the two ends. The CDR3 covers 12 residues. CDR3 region: CASSLTLLGQYF. For the CDR3, the DNA is TGTGCCAGCAGTTTGACACTCCTCGGGCAGTATTTT.

This chain uses TRBV7-9 with TRBJ1-5; no firm D call. CDR1 is SEHNR and CDR2 is FQNEAQ in the germline V gene (reference sequence). V gave up 5 bases and J gave up 2 bases, with 13 bases separating them. The CDR3 has 15 residues. CDR3 DNA: TGTGCCAGCAGCCCCGGGTTATCAGGCAATCAGCCCCAGCATTTT. Amino acids: CASSPGLSGNQPQHF.

This clone was recorded only once. Additional DNA sequences in this sample encode the identical CDR3. The chain uses TRBV28 and TRBJ1-2; D is uncertain. Trimming removed 3 bases from V and 5 bases from J, with 7 bases in between. The CDR3 runs to 12 residues. Looked up from germline, CDR1 is MDHEN and CDR2 is SYDVKM. The CDR3 loop reads CASSLSDYGYTF. CDR3 DNA sequence: TGTGCCAGCAGTTTGTCAGATTATGGCTACACCTTC.

The rearrangement uses TRBV7-3 and TRBJ2-1; TRBD2 matches at 10 bases. Per the germline V gene, CDR1 is SGHTA and CDR2 is FQGTGA. The CDR3 runs to 14 residues. The ends lost 5 bases at V and 5 bases at J; junction bases unmatched: 3. The CDR3: CASSLAGVNNEQFF. The CDR3 DNA is TGTGCCAGCAGCCTAGCGGGGGTTAACAATGAGCAGTTCTTC.

The chain combines TRBV5-1 with TRBJ2-5; the match to TRBD2 covers 8 bases. The germline CDR1 and CDR2 sequences are SGHRS and YFSETQ. The CDR3 contains 19 residues. Losses at the gene ends were 0 bases for V and 9 bases for J; bases not matched to a gene: 22. The CDR3, as DNA: TGCGCCAGCAGCTTGGCCGAAGCCCCCGGGACTAGAGGCCGGGGGGCCCAGTACTTC. This codes for CASSLAEAPGTRGRGAQYF.

The CDR3 region has the DNA TGTGCCAGCAGTGGGACAGGGGAGGCTTCACCCCTCCACTTT. This translates into CASSGTGEASPLHF. The rearrangement uses TRBV2 and TRBJ1-6, with TRBD1 matching over 9 bases. Germline V CDR1 and CDR2: SNHLY, FYNNEI. Trimming took 4 bases from V and 9 from J; bases not matched to a gene: 4. This CDR3 comprises 14 residues.

The chain employs TRBV5-6 and TRBJ1-4; possible D gene TRBD1, 5 bases. In germline, CDR1 is SGHDT, CDR2 YYEEEE. This CDR3 is built from 17 residues. Trimming removed 0 bases at V and 1 base at J, with 13 bases between. CDR3 region: CASSLGGGGKTNEKLFF. CDR3 bases: TGTGCCAGCAGCTTGGGCGGGGGAGGGAAAACTAATGAAAAACTGTTTTTT. The full variable domain, rest sourced from reference TRBV5-6 and TRBJ1-4, is DAGVTQSPTHLIKTRGQQVTLRCSPKSGHDTVSWYQQALGQGPQFIFQYYEEEERQRGNFPDRFSGHQFPNYSSELNVNALLLGDSALYLCASSLGGGGKTNEKLFFGSGTQLSVL.

J is TRBJ2-3 and V is TRBV7-6; 8 nucleotides agree with TRBD1. V dropped 1 base and J dropped 4; count of bases not matched to a gene: 10. CDR1 is SGHVS, CDR2 FNYEAQ, per germline. The CDR3 extends over 17 amino acids. The CDR3 bases are TGTGCCAGCAGCTTAGTGTCGCTGGACAGGGTTGCAGATACGCAGTATTTT. It translates to CASSLVSLDRVADTQYF.

The chain is built from TRBV13 and TRBJ1-3; D not certain. Germline CDR1 and CDR2: PRHDT and FYEKMQ (reference sequence). V dropped 1 base and J dropped 4 bases, with 8 bases sitting between them. The CDR3 loop spans 14 amino acids. This CDR3 is CASSLDGRGNTIYF. The CDR3 nucleotides read TGTGCCAGCAGCTTAGACGGCAGGGGAAACACCATATATTTT.